The clone carrying this T cell receptor beta chain has just a few counts. The antigen is unknown. Deep-level assay runs were performed. The quantity of DNA used in unsorted PBMC replicate PCRs was 250 to 350 ng, corresponding to tens of thousands of T cell genomes. Sequencing was performed on unsorted PBMC DNA using ten immunoSEQ deep assay plates. Measured with immunoSEQ multiplex PCR; TCRdb has only the in-frame clones, and not every one. The profile shows about 460,000 clones, approximately 71% of them singletons. These data belong to a study of shared clonotypes between healthy human individuals. Findings and limits, study-wide: Depth of sequencing was expected to influence donor clonotype sharing.

Germline-derived CDR1 and CDR2 are MDHEN and SYDVKM. V was pared by 2 bases and J by 1 base, with 3 bases of the junction left unmatched. The CDR3 has 16 residues. The source of this sequence is a woman between 40 and 50 years old in good health. Some clones in this sample may be carry-over from other donors' samples. What was sequenced was PBMCs. This chain links TRBV28 with TRBJ2-7; 12 bases line up with TRBD2. The CDR3 bases are TGTGCCAGCAGTTTAATGACTAGCGGGAGTTCCTACGAGCAGTACTTC. It is translated as CASSLMTSGSSYEQYF.